Listed below are T cell receptor beta chains from one sample, sequenced in a study of T-cell reconstitution after alpha-beta-depleted transplantation in children. TCRdb analysed the PCR reads with MiXCR anew, one entry per CDR3 protein. The data hold over 550,000 distinct CDR3 sequences, with under 12% observed a single time. The sequencing used PBMCs from the stem cell graft donor, collected from the stem cell graft. All receptors come from a human donor who donated a stem cell graft to a child with acute myeloid leukemia. CDR3s include the opening cysteine and the closing phenylalanine or tryptophan.

J: TRBJ1-5; V: TRBV2; CDR3: CASRLTVNQPQHF
J: TRBJ1-5; V: TRBV7-9; CDR3: CASSLAGSNNQPQHF
J: TRBJ1-5; V: TRBV7-2; CDR3: CASSLGNSGGVQPQHF
J: TRBJ1-1; V: TRBV9; CDR3: CASSFPSTEAFF
J: TRBJ2-3; V: TRBV28; CDR3: CASIPAGGPGDTQYF
J: TRBJ2-7; V: TRBV12-3/TRBV12-4; CDR3: CASGLAEPPYEQYF
J: TRBJ1-5; V: TRBV28; CDR3: CASSTGGAHQPQHF
J: TRBJ2-3; V: TRBV13; CDR3: CASSSTSGGYTDTQYF
J: TRBJ2-1; V: TRBV6-6; CDR3: CASSRDSGEQFF
J: TRBJ2-7; V: TRBV18; CDR3: CASSPGLHYEQYF
J: TRBJ2-1; V: TRBV28; CDR3: CASSPGTGYNNEQFF
J: TRBJ2-1; V: TRBV7-2; CDR3: CASSLAKGYYNEQFF
J: TRBJ1-2; V: TRBV6-1; CDR3: CASSPTPGQGRSYGYTF
J: TRBJ2-3; V: TRBV7-2; CDR3: CASSLDRATDTQYF
J: TRBJ2-2; V: TRBV7-2; CDR3: CASSLDSGRAGELFF
J: TRBJ2-2; V: TRBV30; CDR3: CAWIRGASGRASATGELFF
J: TRBJ2-3; V: TRBV28; CDR3: CASTLAGGYTDTQYF
J: TRBJ2-1; V: TRBV11-2; CDR3: CASSLGQGRGGRASYNEQFF
J: TRBJ1-4; V: TRBV27; CDR3: CASSLGLSANEKLFF
J: TRBJ2-7; V: TRBV5-1; CDR3: CASSFTGQGYEQYF
J: TRBJ2-3; V: TRBV11-2; CDR3: CASSLNLEFRGDTQYF
J: TRBJ2-5; V: TRBV5-1; CDR3: CASSSGGAGALGSQYF
J: TRBJ2-7; V: TRBV12-3/TRBV12-4; CDR3: CASSFRQHEQYF
J: TRBJ2-1; V: TRBV20-1; CDR3: CSATTGGVISYNEQFF
J: TRBJ2-1; V: TRBV21-1; CDR3: CASSPRASGYNEQFF
J: TRBJ2-3; V: TRBV4-1; CDR3: CASSHPPRVTSTDTQYF
J: TRBJ2-5; V: TRBV21-1; CDR3: CASSTRLDPEESQETQYF